This T cell receptor beta chain came from a study of OX40 agonist ivuxolimab in advanced cancers. About the study: In this trial design, patients received ivuxolimab intravenously at 0.01 to 10 mg/kg every 2 weeks. Notes on the study in general: Certain nonresponders likewise exhibited a low normalized T-cell clonal expansion. At 0.1 to 3.0 mg/kg, clonal expansion of CD4+ and CD8+ blood T cells had occurred by week 6.

Clones were read by immunoSEQ multiplex PCR, and TCRdb kept only the in-frame ones, dropping some. The table lists about 73,000 clones, 85% to 90% of them singletons. Note on this clone: Its antigen is unknown.

CDR3 length: 15 amino acids. Germline V CDR1 and CDR2: LNHDA, SQIVND (reference sequence). With V trimmed by 7 bases and J by 5 bases, 9 bases remained unmatched. This sample comprised CD4+ or CD8+ T cells sorted from blood, obtained in a trial of the OX40 agonist ivuxolimab. This receptor was identified in an adult with an advanced solid tumor such as melanoma, head and neck, liver or kidney cancer. The chain recombines TRBV19 with TRBJ2-1; 9 bases map to TRBD1. The CDR3 sequence is CASTQGTGRNNEQFF. The CDR3 nucleotides read TGTGCCAGTACCCAAGGGACAGGGAGGAACAATGAGCAGTTCTTC.